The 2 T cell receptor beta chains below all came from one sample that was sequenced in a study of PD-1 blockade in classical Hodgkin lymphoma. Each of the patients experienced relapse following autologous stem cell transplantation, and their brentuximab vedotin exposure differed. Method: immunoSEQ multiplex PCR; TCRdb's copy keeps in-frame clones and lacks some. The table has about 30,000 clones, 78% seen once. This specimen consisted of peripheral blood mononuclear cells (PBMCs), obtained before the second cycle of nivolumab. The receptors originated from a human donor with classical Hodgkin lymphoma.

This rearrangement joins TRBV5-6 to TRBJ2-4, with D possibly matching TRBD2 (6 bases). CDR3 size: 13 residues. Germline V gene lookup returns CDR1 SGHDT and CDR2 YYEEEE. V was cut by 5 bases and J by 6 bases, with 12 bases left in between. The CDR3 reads CASRGLGANIQYF. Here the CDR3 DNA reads TGTGCCAGCAGGGGACTCGGGGCAAACATTCAGTACTTC. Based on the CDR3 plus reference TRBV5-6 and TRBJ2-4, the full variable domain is DAGVTQSPTHLIKTRGQQVTLRCSPKSGHDTVSWYQQALGQGPQFIFQYYEEEERQRGNFPDRFSGHQFPNYSSELNVNALLLGDSALYLCASRGLGANIQYFGAGTRLSVL.

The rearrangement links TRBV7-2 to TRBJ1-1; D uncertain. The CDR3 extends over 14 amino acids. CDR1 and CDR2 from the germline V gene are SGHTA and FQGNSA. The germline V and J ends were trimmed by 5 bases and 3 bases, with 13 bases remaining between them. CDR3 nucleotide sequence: TGTGCCAGCAGCACGAGATGGGAGGACACTGAAGCTTTCTTT. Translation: CASSTRWEDTEAFF.